The sequence of this TCR beta chain was determined in a study of cytomegalovirus exposure and HLA in healthy donors. Looking at the study overall: Ancestry clustering placed around 81% of under 450 genotyped donors in the Caucasian-associated cluster.

Both 60 Vbeta primers and 13 Jbeta primers went into the PCR. Profiled with immunoSEQ multiplex PCR; TCRdb holds only in-frame clones, not every one. There are over 150,000 clones in the sample; approximately 80% occur only once, and about 13% lies in the top ten. The V gene end was trimmed by 1 base and the J gene end by 5 bases; junction bases not matched to a gene: 5. The CDR3 totals 15 residues. Germline-derived CDR1 and CDR2 are MNHNS and SASEGT. The sequence was obtained from a young man in good health and CMV-seropositive. What was sequenced was PBMCs. This chain links TRBV6-1 with TRBJ2-1, with 7 bases identical to TRBD2. CDR3: CASSEEGGPNNEQFF. The CDR3 DNA reads TGTGCCAGCAGTGAAGAGGGAGGGCCGAACAATGAGCAGTTCTTC.